Reported below is one TCR beta chain. This sample stems from a study of T-cell reconstitution after alpha-beta-depleted transplantation in children. The CDR3 runs to 13 residues. V was pared by 8 bases and J by 4 bases, with 6 bases of the junction left unmatched. CDR1 and CDR2 from the germline V gene are MNHNS and SASEGT. TCRbeta library construction was performed incorporating unique molecular identifiers. One entry per CDR3 protein results from TCRdb running MiXCR on the PCR reads. Of roughly 500,000 distinct CDR3 sequences listed, around 13% are singletons. This TCR was recovered from a human donor who donated a stem cell graft to a child with combined immunodeficiency. Sequenced here: PBMCs from the stem cell graft donor, sampled from the stem cell graft. The chain links TRBV6-1 to TRBJ1-1; 8 positions match TRBD1. CDR3 sequence (DNA): TGTGCCAGCCTCATACAGGGGGTCACTGAAGCTTTCTTT. Translated, it gives CASLIQGVTEAFF.